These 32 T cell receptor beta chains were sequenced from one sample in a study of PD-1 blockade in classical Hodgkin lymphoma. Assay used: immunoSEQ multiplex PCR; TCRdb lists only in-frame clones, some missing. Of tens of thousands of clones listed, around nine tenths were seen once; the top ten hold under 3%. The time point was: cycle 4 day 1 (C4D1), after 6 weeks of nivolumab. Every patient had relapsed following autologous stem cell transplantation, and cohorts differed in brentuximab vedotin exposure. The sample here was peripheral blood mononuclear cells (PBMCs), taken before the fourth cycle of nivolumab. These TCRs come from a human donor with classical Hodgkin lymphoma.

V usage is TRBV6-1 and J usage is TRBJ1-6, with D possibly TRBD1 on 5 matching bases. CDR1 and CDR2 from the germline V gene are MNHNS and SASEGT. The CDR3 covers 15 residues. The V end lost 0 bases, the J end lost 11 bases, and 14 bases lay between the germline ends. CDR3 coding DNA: TGTGCCAGCAGTGAAGCGCGGGGACTGGGGACACCCCTCCACTTT. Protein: CASSEARGLGTPLHF.

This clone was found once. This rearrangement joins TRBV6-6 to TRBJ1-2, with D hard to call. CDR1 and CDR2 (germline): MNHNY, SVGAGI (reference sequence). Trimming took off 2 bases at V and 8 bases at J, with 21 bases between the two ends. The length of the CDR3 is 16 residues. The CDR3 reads CASSYAAAANGRGYTF. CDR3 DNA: TGTGCCAGCAGTTACGCTGCGGCGGCTAACGGGAGGGGCTACACCTTC.

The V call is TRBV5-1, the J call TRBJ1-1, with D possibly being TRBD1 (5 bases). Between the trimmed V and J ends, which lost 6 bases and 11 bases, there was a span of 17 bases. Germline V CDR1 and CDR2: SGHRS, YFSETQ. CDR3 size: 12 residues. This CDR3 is CASKSGGSGAFF. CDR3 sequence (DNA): TGCGCCAGCAAAAGCGGGGGGTCTGGCGCTTTCTTT.

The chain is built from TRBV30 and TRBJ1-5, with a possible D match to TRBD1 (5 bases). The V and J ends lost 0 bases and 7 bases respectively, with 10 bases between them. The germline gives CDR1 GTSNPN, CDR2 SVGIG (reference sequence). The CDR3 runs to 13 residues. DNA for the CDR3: TGTGCCTGGAGTGTACGGGGGGGGCAGCCCCAGCATTTT. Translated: CAWSVRGGQPQHF. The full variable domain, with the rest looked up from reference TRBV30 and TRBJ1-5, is SQTIHQWPATLVQPVGSPLSLECTVEGTSNPNLYWYRQAAGRGLQLLFYSVGIGQISSEVPQNLSASRPQDRQFILSSKKLLLSDSGFYLCAWSVRGGQPQHFGDGTRLSIL.

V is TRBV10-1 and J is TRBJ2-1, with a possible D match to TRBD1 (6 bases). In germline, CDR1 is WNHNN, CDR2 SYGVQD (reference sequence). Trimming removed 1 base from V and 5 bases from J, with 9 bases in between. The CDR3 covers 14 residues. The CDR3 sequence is CASSEFSGDNEQFF. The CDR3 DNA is TGCGCCAGCAGTGAGTTTTCAGGGGACAATGAGCAGTTCTTC.

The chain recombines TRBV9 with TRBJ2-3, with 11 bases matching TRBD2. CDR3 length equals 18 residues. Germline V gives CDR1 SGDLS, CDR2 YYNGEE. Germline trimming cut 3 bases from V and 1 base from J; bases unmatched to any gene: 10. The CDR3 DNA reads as TGTGCCAGCAGCGCGCGGACTAGCGGGCCCCCCGGCACAGATACGCAGTATTTT. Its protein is CASSARTSGPPGTDTQYF.

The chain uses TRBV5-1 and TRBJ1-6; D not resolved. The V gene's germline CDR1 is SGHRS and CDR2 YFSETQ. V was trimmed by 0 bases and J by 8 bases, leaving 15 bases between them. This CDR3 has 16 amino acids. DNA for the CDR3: TGCGCCAGCAGCTTGGGGGGTATAGGACTAGATTCACCCCTCCACTTT. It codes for CASSLGGIGLDSPLHF.

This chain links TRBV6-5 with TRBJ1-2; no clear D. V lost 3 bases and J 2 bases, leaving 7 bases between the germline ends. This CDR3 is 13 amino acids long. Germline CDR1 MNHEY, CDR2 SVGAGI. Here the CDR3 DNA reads TGTGCCAGCAGTTATTCCAAGAACTATGGCTACACCTTC. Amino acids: CASSYSKNYGYTF.

CDR3 loop: CASSLERTDNEQFF. The CDR3 nucleotides are TGTGCCAGCAGCTTAGAAAGGACAGACAATGAGCAGTTCTTC. The chain couples TRBV7-6 to TRBJ2-1; tentatively, D is TRBD1 (6 bases). V lost 1 base, J lost 5 bases, and 9 bases lay in between. Germline CDR1 is SGHVS and CDR2 is FNYEAQ. There are 14 residues in the CDR3.

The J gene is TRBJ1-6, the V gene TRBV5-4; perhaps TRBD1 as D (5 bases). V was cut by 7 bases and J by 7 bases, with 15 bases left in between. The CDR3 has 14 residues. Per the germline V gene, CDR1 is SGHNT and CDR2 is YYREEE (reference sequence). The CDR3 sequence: CASGGGEGNSPLHF. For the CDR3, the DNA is TGTGCCAGCGGCGGGGGGGAGGGAAATTCACCCCTCCACTTT.

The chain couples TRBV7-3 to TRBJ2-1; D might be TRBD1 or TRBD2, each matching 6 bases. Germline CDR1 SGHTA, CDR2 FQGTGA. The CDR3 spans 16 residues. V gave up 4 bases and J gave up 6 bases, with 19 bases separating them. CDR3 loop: CASSSYGGGIGNEQFF. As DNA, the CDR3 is TGTGCCAGCAGCTCCTATGGAGGGGGTATTGGCAATGAGCAGTTCTTC.

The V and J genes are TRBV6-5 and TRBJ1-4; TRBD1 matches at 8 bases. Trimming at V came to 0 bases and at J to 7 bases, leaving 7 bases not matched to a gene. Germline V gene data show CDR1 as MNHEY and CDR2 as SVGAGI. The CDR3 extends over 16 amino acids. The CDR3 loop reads CASSYSVNRGVEKLFF. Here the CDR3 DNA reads TGTGCCAGCAGTTACTCTGTGAACAGGGGGGTTGAAAAACTGTTTTTT.

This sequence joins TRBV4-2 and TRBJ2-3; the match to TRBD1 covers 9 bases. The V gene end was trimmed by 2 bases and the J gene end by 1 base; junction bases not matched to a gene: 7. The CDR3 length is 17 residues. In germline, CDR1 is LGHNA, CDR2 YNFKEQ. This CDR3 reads CASSQPGQGRGTDTQYF. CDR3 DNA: TGTGCCAGCAGCCAACCTGGACAGGGGCGGGGCACAGATACGCAGTATTTT.

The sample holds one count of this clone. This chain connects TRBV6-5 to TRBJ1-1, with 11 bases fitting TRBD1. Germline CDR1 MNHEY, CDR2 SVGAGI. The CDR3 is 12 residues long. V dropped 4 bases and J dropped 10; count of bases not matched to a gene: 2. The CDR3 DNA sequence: TGTGCCAGCAGTTGGGACAGGGGGGGAGCTTTCTTT. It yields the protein CASSWDRGGAFF.

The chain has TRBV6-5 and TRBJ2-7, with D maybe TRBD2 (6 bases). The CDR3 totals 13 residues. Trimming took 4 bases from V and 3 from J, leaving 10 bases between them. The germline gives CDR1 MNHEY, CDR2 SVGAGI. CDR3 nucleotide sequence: TGTGCCAGCAGTTTGCGGGACTTCTACGAGCAGTACTTC. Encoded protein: CASSLRDFYEQYF.

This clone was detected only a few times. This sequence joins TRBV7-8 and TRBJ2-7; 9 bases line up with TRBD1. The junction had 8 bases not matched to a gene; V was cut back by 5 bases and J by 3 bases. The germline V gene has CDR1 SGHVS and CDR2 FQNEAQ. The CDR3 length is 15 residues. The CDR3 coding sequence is TGTGCCAGCAGCCTGACCGGGACAGGGAACTACGAGCAGTACTTC. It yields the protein CASSLTGTGNYEQYF.

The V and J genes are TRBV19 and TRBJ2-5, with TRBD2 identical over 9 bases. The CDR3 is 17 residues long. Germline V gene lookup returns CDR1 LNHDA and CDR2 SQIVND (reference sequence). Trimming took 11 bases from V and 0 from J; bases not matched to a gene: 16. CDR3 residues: CAPALSGGLGYQETQYF. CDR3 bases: TGTGCCCCCGCCCTCAGCGGGGGGCTGGGGTACCAAGAGACCCAGTACTTC.

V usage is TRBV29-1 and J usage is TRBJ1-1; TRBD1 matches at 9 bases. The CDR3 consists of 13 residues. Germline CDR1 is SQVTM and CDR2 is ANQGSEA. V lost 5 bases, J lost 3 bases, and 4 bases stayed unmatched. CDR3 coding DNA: TGCAGCGTTAAGACAGGGGGAGACACTGAAGCTTTCTTT. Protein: CSVKTGGDTEAFF.

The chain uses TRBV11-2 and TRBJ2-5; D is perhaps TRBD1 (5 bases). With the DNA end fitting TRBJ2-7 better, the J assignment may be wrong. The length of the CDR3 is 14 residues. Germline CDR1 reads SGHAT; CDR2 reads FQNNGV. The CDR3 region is CASSSRANSYEQYF. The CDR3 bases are TGTGCCAGCAGCTCCAGGGCCAACTCCTACGAGCAGTACTTC.

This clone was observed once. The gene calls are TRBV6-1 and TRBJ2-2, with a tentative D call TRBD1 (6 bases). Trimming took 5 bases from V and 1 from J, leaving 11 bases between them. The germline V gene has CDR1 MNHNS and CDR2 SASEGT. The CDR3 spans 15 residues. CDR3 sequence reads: CASSTGQGNTGELFF. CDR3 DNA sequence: TGTGCCAGCAGTACAGGGCAGGGGAACACCGGGGAGCTGTTTTTT.

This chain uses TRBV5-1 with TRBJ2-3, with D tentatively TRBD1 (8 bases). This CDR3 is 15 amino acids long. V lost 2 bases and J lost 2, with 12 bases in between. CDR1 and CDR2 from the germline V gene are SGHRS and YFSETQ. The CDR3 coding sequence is TGCGCCAGCAGCTTCACAGGGGGGGACACAGATACGCAGTATTTT. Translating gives CASSFTGGDTDTQYF.

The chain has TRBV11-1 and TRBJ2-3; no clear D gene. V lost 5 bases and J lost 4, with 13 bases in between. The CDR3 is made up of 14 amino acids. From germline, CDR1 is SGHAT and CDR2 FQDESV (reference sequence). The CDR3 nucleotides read TGTGCCAGCAGCGACCCCCGCCGGTCAGATACGCAGTATTTT. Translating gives CASSDPRRSDTQYF.

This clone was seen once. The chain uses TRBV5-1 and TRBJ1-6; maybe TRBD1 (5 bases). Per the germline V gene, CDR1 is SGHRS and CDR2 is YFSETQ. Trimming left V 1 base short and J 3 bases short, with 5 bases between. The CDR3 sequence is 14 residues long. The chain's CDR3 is CASSLTGYNSPLHF. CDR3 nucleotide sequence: TGCGCCAGCAGCTTGACAGGCTATAATTCACCCCTCCACTTT.

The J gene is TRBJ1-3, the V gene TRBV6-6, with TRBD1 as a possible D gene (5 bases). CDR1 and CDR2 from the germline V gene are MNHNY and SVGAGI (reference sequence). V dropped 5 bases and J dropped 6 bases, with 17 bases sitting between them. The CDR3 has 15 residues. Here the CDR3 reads CASSRGLLLQNTIYF. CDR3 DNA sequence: TGTGCCAGCAGTCGGGGCCTTCTCCTTCAAAACACCATATATTTT.

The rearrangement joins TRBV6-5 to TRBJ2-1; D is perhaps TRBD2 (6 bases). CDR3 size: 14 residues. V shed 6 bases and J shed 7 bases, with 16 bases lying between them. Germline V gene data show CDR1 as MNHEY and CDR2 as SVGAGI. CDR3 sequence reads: CASSIGMEGNEQFF. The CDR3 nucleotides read TGTGCCAGCAGCATCGGTATGGAGGGGAATGAGCAGTTCTTC.

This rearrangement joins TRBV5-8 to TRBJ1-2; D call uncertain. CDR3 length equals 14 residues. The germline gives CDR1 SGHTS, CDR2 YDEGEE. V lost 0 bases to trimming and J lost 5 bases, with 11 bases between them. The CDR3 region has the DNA TGTGCCAGCAGCTTGGCGGCAGGAGTATATGGCTACACCTTC. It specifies CASSLAAGVYGYTF.

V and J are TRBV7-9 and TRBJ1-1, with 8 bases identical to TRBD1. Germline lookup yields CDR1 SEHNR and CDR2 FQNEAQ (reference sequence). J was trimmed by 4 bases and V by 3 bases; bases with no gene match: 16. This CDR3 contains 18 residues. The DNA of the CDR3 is TGTGCCAGCAGCTTCCCCAGTATCCAGGGGGCGAAAGGCACTGAAGCTTTCTTT. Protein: CASSFPSIQGAKGTEAFF.

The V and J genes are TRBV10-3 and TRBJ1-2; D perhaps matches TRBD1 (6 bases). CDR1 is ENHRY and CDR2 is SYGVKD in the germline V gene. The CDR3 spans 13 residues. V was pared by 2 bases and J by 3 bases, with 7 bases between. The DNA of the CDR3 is TGTGCCATCAGTGAGGCAGGGGACTATGGCTACACCTTC. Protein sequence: CAISEAGDYGYTF.

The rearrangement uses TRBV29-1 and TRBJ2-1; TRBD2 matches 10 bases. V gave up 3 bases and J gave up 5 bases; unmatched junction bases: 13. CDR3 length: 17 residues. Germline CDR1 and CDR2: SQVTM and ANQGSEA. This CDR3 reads CSVDGLAGVVRHNEQFF. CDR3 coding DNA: TGCAGCGTTGACGGCCTAGCGGGGGTAGTTCGCCACAATGAGCAGTTCTTC.

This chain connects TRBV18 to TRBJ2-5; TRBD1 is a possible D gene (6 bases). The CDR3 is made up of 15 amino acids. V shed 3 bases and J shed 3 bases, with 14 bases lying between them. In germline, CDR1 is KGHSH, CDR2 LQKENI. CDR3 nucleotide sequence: TGTGCCAGCTCACCTCCCGGGACAACAAAAGAGACCCAGTACTTC. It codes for CASSPPGTTKETQYF.

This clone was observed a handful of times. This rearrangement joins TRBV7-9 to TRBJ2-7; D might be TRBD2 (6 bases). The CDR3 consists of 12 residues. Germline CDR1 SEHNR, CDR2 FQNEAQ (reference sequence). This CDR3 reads CATEEGKYEQYF. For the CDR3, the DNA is TGTGCGACAGAGGAGGGGAAATACGAGCAGTACTTC. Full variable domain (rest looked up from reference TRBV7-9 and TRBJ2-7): DTGVSQNPRHKITKRGQNVTFRCDPISEHNRLYWYRQTLGQGPEFLTYFQNEAQLEKSRLLSDRFSAERPKGSFSTLEIQRTEQGDSAMYLCATEEGKYEQYFGPGTRLTVT.

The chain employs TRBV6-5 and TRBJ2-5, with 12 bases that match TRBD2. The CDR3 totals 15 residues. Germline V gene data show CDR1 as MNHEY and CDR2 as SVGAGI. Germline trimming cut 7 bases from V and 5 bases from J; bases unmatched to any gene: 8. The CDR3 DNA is TGTGCCAGCACCTGGTCTAGCGGGGGGGCGGAGACCCAGTACTTC. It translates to CASTWSSGGAETQYF.